The clone carrying this TCR beta chain turned up a few times. Its antigen is unknown. Scientists made TCR beta libraries using quantitative 5'-RACE with molecular barcodes. TCRdb re-called the 5' RACE reads with MiXCR, one entry per CDR3 protein. The repertoire holds 450,000 to 550,000 distinct CDR3 sequences, over 4% seen once, with 3% to 4% in the top ten. This record belongs to a study of CD8 T cells in ankylosing spondylitis. Broader study findings: Previous work reported some of these motif variants in the synovial fluid and blood of reactive arthritis. Clones tied to disease were said to be significantly enriched in matched ankylosing spondylitis synovial fluid. Ankylosing spondylitis blood seemed to carry a telltale TCR beta motif made of fewer than ten highly homologous variants.

J gave up 6 bases and V 5 bases, and 11 bases lay outside the gene matches. The CDR3 has 16 residues. Germline-derived CDR1 and CDR2 are SGHTA and FQGNSA. The sequence was obtained from a male donor with ankylosing spondylitis. This chain links TRBV7-2 with TRBJ2-1; 9 bases are shared with TRBD2. The sample comprised blood, either unsorted or a sorted T cell fraction (not recorded which). CDR3 nucleotides: TGTGCCAGCAGCACCCGTGGAGTAGCGGGAGTCAATGAGCAGTTCTTC. Translating it yields CASSTRGVAGVNEQFF.